Each of the 8 T cell receptor beta chains below was sequenced from the same sample in a study of blood T cell repertoires in COVID-19. Assay used: immunoSEQ multiplex PCR; TCRdb lists only in-frame clones, some missing. This table has about 88,000 clones, roughly nine tenths appearing once. Sequencing input: peripheral blood. The source is a male donor with acute or convalescent COVID-19.

The V call is TRBV5-1, the J call TRBJ1-1, with 9 bases identical to TRBD1. Germline V gene lookup returns CDR1 SGHRS and CDR2 YFSETQ. The CDR3 consists of 14 residues. The junction had 6 bases not matched to a gene; V was cut back by 4 bases and J by 5 bases. The DNA for the CDR3 is TGCGCCAGCAGCCCGGGACAGGGTGAAACTGAAGCTTTCTTT. It specifies CASSPGQGETEAFF.

V and J are TRBV10-3 and TRBJ2-7, with 10 nucleotides matching TRBD1. The CDR3 sequence is 17 residues long. The germline CDR1 and CDR2 sequences are ENHRY and SYGVKD. With 5 bases clipped from V and 4 bases from J, the junction kept 14 bases outside the gene matches. CDR3 loop: CAISKNPLGTGAYEQYF. The CDR3 DNA is TGTGCCATCAGTAAGAATCCCCTGGGGACAGGGGCTTACGAGCAGTACTTC.

The chain combines TRBV30 with TRBJ1-1, with D perhaps TRBD1 (5 bases). The CDR3 sequence is 14 residues long. Trimming took 1 base from V and 6 from J, leaving 15 bases between them. CDR1 is GTSNPN and CDR2 is SVGIG in the germline V gene (reference sequence). The CDR3 nucleotides are TGTGCCTGGAGTGCCCCACTTGGGGGGGCTGAAGCTTTCTTT. Protein product: CAWSAPLGGAEAFF. Filled out from reference TRBV30 and TRBJ1-1, the complete variable domain reads SQTIHQWPATLVQPVGSPLSLECTVEGTSNPNLYWYRQAAGRGLQLLFYSVGIGQISSEVPQNLSASRPQDRQFILSSKKLLLSDSGFYLCAWSAPLGGAEAFFGQGTRLTVV.

This chain uses TRBV4-2 with TRBJ2-5; the D gene is possibly TRBD2 (5 bases). There are 15 residues in the CDR3. CDR1 LGHNA and CDR2 YNFKEQ come from the germline V gene. Trimming left V 2 bases short and J 0 bases short, with 10 bases between. The CDR3 sequence: CASSQSKRDQETQYF. The DNA for the CDR3 is TGTGCCAGCAGCCAATCGAAGAGGGACCAAGAGACCCAGTACTTC.

The V gene is TRBV30, the J gene TRBJ2-7; TRBD1 matches 9 bases. CDR3 length equals 14 residues. CDR1 GTSNPN and CDR2 SVGIG come from the germline V gene (reference sequence). V was clipped by 5 bases and J by 4 bases; unmatched bases: 9. CDR3 coding DNA: TGTGCCTGGTCCTACGGGACAGGGTTTTACGAGCAGTACTTC. Residues: CAWSYGTGFYEQYF.

This clone was seen a single time. The chain recombines TRBV5-4 with TRBJ2-1, with 10 bases matching TRBD2. CDR3 length equals 15 residues. The V gene end was trimmed by 1 base and the J gene end by 9 bases; junction bases not matched to a gene: 7. The V gene's germline CDR1 is SGHNT and CDR2 YYREEE (reference sequence). In nucleotides, the CDR3 is TGTGCCAGCAGCTTGCGAGCGGGGGGGCTAAGTGAGCAGTTCTTC. Protein sequence: CASSLRAGGLSEQFF.

This chain links TRBV5-1 with TRBJ2-2; 7 bases align to TRBD1. This CDR3 has 16 residues. From germline, CDR1 is SGHRS and CDR2 YFSETQ. V lost 3 bases, J lost 1 base, and 6 bases stayed unmatched. Written as DNA, the CDR3 is TGCGCCAGCAGCTGGACAACAGGGGAGAACACCGGGGAGCTGTTTTTT. Translated, it gives CASSWTTGENTGELFF.

The chain combines TRBV3-1 (or the pseudogene TRBV3-2) with TRBJ1-5; tentatively, D is TRBD1 (5 bases). Germline V gives CDR1 LGHDT, CDR2 YNNKEL (reference sequence). This CDR3 has 13 amino acids. Trimming removed 4 bases from V and 5 bases from J, with 9 bases in between. The CDR3 region is CASSRGPDQPQHF. The CDR3, as DNA: TGTGCCAGCAGCCGGGGCCCGGATCAGCCCCAGCATTTT.